This T cell receptor beta chain was recovered during a study of Ad26.COV2.S vaccination and SARS-CoV-2 variants. Only in-frame clones appear in the TCRdb table, and some are missing; sequencing was by immunoSEQ multiplex PCR. The sample includes about 350,000 clones, 80% to 90% of them seen just once. A remark on this clone: As yet, its antigen is unknown.

Whole-study findings and limits: Non-spike TCR breadth showed similarity between vaccine and placebo recipients.

Treatment: approximately 18 received Ad26.COV2.S at low or high dose, single or two shots; about 5 received placebo; per-sample allocation not given. The study sampled participants on day 63 after the first vaccine or placebo injection. An Ad26 vector was used to express Wuhan-strain SARS-CoV-2 spike as the vaccine. The sequencing here drew on peripheral blood, taken in a trial of Ad26.COV2.S vaccine versus placebo. The origin of this receptor is a person aged 18-65 years who received the Ad26.COV2.S COVID-19 vaccine or a placebo.

The CDR3 region is CASSLTGQGARIPNNEQFF. Here the CDR3 DNA reads TGTGCCAGCAGCTTAACCGGACAGGGGGCGCGCATCCCGAACAATGAGCAGTTCTTC. The chain recombines TRBV7-9 with TRBJ2-1; 11 bases map to TRBD1. Germline lookup yields CDR1 SEHNR and CDR2 FQNEAQ (reference sequence). After removal of 2 bases from V and 5 bases from J, the junction contained 14 bases not matched to a gene. The CDR3 has 19 amino acids.